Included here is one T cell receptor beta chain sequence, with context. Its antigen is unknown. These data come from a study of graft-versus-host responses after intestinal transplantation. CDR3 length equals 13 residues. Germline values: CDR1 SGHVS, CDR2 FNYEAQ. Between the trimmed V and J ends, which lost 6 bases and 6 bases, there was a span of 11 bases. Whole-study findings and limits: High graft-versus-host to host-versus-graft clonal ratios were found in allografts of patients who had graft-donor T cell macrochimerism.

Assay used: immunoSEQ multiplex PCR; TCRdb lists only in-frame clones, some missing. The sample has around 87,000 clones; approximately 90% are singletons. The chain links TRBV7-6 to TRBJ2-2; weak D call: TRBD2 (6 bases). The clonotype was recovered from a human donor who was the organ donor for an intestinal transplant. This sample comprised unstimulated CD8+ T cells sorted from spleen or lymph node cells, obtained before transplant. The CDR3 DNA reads TGTGCCAGCAGTCCCGGGGGTGCCGGGGAGCTGTTTTTT. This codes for CASSPGGAGELFF.